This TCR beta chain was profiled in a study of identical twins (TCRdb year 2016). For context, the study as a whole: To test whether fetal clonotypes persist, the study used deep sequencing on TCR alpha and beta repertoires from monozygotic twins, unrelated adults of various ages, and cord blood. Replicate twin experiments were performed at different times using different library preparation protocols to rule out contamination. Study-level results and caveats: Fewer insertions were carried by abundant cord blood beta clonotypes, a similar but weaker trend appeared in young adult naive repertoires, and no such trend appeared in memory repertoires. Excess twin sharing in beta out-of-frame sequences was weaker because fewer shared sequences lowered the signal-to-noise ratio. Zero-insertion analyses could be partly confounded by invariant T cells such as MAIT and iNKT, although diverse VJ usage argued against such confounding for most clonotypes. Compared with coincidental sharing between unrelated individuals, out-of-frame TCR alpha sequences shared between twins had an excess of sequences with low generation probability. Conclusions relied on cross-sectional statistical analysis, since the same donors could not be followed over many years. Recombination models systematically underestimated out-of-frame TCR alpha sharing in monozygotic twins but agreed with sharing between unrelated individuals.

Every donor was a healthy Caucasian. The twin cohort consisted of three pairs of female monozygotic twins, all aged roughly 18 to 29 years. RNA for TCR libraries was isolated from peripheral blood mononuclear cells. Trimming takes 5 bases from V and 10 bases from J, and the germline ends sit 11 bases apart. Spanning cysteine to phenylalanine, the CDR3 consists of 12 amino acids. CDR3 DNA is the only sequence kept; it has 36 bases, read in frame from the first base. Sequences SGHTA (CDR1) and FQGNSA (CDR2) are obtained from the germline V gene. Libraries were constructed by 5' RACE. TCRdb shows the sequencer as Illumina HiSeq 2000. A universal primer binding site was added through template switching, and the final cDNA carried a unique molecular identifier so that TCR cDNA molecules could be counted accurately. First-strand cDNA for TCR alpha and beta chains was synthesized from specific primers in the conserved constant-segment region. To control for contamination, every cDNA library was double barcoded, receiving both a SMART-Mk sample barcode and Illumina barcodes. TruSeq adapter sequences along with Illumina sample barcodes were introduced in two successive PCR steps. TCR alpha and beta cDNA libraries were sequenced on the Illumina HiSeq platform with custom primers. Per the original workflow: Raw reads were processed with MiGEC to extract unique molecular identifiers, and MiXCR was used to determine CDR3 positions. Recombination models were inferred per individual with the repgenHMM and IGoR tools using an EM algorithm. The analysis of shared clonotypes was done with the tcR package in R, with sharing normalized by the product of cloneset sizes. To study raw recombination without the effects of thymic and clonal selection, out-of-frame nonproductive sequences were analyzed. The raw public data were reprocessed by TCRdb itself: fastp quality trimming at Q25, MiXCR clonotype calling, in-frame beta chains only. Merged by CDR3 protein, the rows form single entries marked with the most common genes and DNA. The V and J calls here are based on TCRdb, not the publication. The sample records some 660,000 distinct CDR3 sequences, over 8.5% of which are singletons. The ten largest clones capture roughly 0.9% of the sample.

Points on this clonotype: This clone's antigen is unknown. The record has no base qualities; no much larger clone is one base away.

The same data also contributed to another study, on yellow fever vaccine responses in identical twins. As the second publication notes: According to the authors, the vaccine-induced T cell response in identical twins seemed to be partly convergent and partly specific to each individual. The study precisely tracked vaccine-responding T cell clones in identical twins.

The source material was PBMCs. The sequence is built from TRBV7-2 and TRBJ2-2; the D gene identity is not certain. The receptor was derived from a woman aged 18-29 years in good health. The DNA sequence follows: TGTGCCAGCAGCCGCGCTAGGGAGGAGCTGTTTTTT. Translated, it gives CASSRAREELFF.